The sequence of this T cell receptor beta chain was determined in a study of vaccination effects on CD4 cells after COVID-19. Sequenced by immunoSEQ multiplex PCR; TCRdb stores in-frame clones only, minus some. The repertoire holds tens of thousands of clones, with approximately 79% as singletons. To note about this clone: The antigen remains undetermined.

This CDR3 has 14 amino acids. V was pared by 8 bases and J by 4 bases, with 17 bases between. CDR1 is MNHNY and CDR2 is SVGAGI in the germline V gene (reference sequence). ViraFEST expansion of antigen-specific CD4+ T cells with viral peptide pools preceded sequencing. CD4+ T cells were isolated after 10 days of culture. Either the BNT162b2 or mRNA-1273 vaccine was given to participants in two doses. The specimen comprised CD4+ T cells from PBMCs cultured with SARS-CoV-2 spike peptides, sampled after COVID-19 vaccination. The TCR was taken from a human donor who received a COVID-19 vaccine. Some clones in this sample may be carry-over from other donors' samples. This chain links TRBV6-6 with TRBJ2-5; D possibly uses TRBD1 or TRBD2 (5 bases each). The CDR3 nucleotides read TGTGCCAGCTGCTACTTCCGAGGGGCAGAGACCCAGTACTTC. It is translated as CASCYFRGAETQYF.